This TCR beta chain was found in a study of blood T cell repertoires in COVID-19. Study in general: Acute-phase and convalescent COVID-19 samples originated in the United States, Italy and Spain.

Cohorts were determined from participant-reported clinical history. The junction had 1 base not matched to a gene; V was cut back by 1 base and J by 6 bases. The CDR3 has 13 residues. The germline CDR1 and CDR2 sequences are SGHRS and YFSETQ. The method was immunoSEQ multiplex PCR; TCRdb's version includes in-frame clones alone and lacks a portion of them. The repertoire holds around 150,000 clones, more than 75% seen once, with 4.5% to 7.5% in the top ten. Sequencing was performed on PBMCs or T cells enriched from blood (not recorded which). This sequence was found in a middle-aged man who had recovered from COVID-19. The V and J genes are TRBV5-1 and TRBJ1-5; 7 bases map to TRBD1. CDR3 bases: TGCGCCAGCAGCTTGCAGGGGGGTCAGCCCCAGCATTTT. As protein: CASSLQGGQPQHF. The complete variable domain, with remaining parts taken from reference TRBV5-1 and TRBJ1-5, reads KAGVTQTPRYLIKTRGQQVTLSCSPISGHRSVSWYQQTPGQGLQFLFEYFSETQRNKGNFPGRFSGRQFSNSRSEMNVSTLELGDSALYLCASSLQGGQPQHFGDGTRLSIL.